This entry lists 29 T cell receptor beta chains sequenced from one sample in a study of shared clonotypes between healthy human individuals. TCRdb's copy holds only in-frame clones and misses some; the assay was immunoSEQ multiplex PCR. This repertoire shows under 750,000 clones, 55% to 75% found once; its top ten account for around 1.7%. Sequencing was done on a sample of memory CD4+ T cells sorted from blood. Described subset: CD45RA-negative fraction. The receptors come from a woman aged 25-40 years in good health.

Only a few counts were recorded for this clone. The chain links TRBV7-9 to TRBJ2-5, with TRBD1 matching over 8 bases. V trimming: 5 bases; J trimming: 5 bases; junction bases outside the gene matches: 7. CDR3 length: 14 residues. The germline V gene encodes CDR1 SEHNR and CDR2 FQNEAQ (reference sequence). The CDR3: CASSPPTGVETQYF. The DNA for the CDR3 is TGTGCCAGCAGCCCACCGACAGGGGTCGAGACCCAGTACTTC.

As for this clone: One junction end does not reproduce the germline sequence, and a read error may be involved. This rearrangement joins TRBV5-1 to TRBJ2-3; 8 nucleotides line up with TRBD2. Germline loops: CDR1 SGHRS, CDR2 YFSETQ. The CDR3 is made up of 16 amino acids. The CDR3 spells CASRRYQREFTDTQYF. The CDR3 coding sequence is TGTGCCAGCAGGAGATATCAGCGGGAGTTCACAGATACGCAGTATTTT.

There are many counts of this clone. The CDR3 DNA follows: TGCAGCGTTGACCAGCGGGATGGCACAGATACGCAGTATTTT. Translation gives CSVDQRDGTDTQYF. The chain links TRBV29-1 to TRBJ2-3; 7 bases match TRBD2. The germline V gene encodes CDR1 SQVTM and CDR2 ANQGSEA. V shed 3 bases and J 1 base; nucleotides not matched to a gene: 4. The CDR3 spans 14 residues.

The J gene is TRBJ2-2, the V gene TRBV7-2; D might be TRBD1 or TRBD2, each matching 5 bases. This CDR3 region has 16 residues. V lost 5 bases, J lost 0 bases, and 13 bases lay in between. The germline V gene has CDR1 SGHTA and CDR2 FQGNSA. CDR3 in amino acids: CASSPGRIPNTGELFF. The CDR3 DNA reads TGTGCCAGCAGCCCGGGGCGGATCCCGAACACCGGGGAGCTGTTTTTT. The full variable domain, in which reference TRBV7-2 and TRBJ2-2 provide the parts outside the CDR3, is GAGVSQSPSNKVTEKGKDVELRCDPISGHTALYWYRQSLGQGLEFLIYFQGNSAPDKSGLPSDRFSAERTGGSVSTLTIQRTQQEDSAVYLCASSPGRIPNTGELFFGEGSRLTVL.

This clone appeared a few times. The genes are TRBV2 and TRBJ1-5, with D possibly matching TRBD1 (5 bases). Trimming removed 8 bases from V and 2 bases from J, with 13 bases in between. The length of the CDR3 is 14 residues. The V gene's germline CDR1 is SNHLY and CDR2 FYNNEI. CDR3 sequence: CASALRGGNQPQHF. CDR3 in DNA: TGTGCCAGCGCCCTGAGGGGTGGCAATCAGCCCCAGCATTTT. Based on the CDR3 plus reference TRBV2 and TRBJ1-5, the full variable domain is EPEVTQTPSHQVTQMGQEVILRCVPISNHLYFYWYRQILGQKVEFLVSFYNNEISEKSEIFDDQFSVERPDGSNFTLKIRSTKLEDSAMYFCASALRGGNQPQHFGDGTRLSIL.

V usage is TRBV11-2 and J usage is TRBJ2-3, with D possibly TRBD2 on 6 matching bases. Between the trimmed V and J ends, which lost 6 bases and 3 bases, there was a span of 22 bases. CDR3 length equals 17 residues. Germline V lookup: CDR1 SGHAT, CDR2 FQNNGV. CDR3 protein: CASSTPASGRPTDTQYF. The CDR3 DNA reads as TGTGCCAGCAGTACCCCAGCGAGTGGGAGGCCTACAGATACGCAGTATTTT.

In the case of this clone: With only one base between it and a far larger clone, this is likely a read error. The rearrangement links TRBV10-1 to TRBJ2-1; no clear D gene. The CDR3 sequence is 13 residues long. The germline V gene has CDR1 WNHNN and CDR2 SYGVQD (reference sequence). The V gene lost 9 bases and the J gene lost 0 bases, with 9 bases spanning the gap. The CDR3 reads CASSKSSYNEQFF. CDR3 DNA: TGCGCCAGTAGTAAGAGCTCCTACAATGAGCAGTTCTTC.

The gene calls are TRBV4-1 and TRBJ2-3; D remains ambiguous. The CDR3 has 12 residues. Trimming cost V 4 bases and J 7 bases, with 9 bases left between them. CDR1 is MGHRA, CDR2 YSYEKL, per germline. This chain's CDR3 is CASSLGPNTQYF. The CDR3 DNA reads as TGCGCCAGCAGCCTCGGACCGAATACGCAGTATTTT.

The sample holds a few counts of this clone. V gene TRBV6-1 combines with J gene TRBJ2-7, with D possibly matching TRBD2 (6 bases). The germline gives CDR1 MNHNS, CDR2 SASEGT. V lost 7 bases to trimming and J lost 0 bases, with 16 bases between them. This CDR3 is 15 amino acids long. CDR3 region: CASTPGGASSYEQYF. Here the CDR3 DNA reads TGTGCCAGCACCCCCGGCGGGGCAAGCTCCTACGAGCAGTACTTC.

The sample holds one count of this clone. Other DNA sequences of this sample code for an identical CDR3. The rearrangement uses TRBV6-1 and TRBJ2-7; the D is unclear. CDR1 and CDR2 (germline): MNHNS, SASEGT. This CDR3 has 12 residues. V lost 3 bases to trimming and J lost 2 bases, with 5 bases between them. CDR3 amino acids: CASSEATYEQYF. CDR3 nucleotides: TGTGCCAGCAGTGAGGCTACCTACGAGCAGTACTTC.

As to this clone: Different DNA sequences within this sample yield the same CDR3. This chain joins TRBV2 and TRBJ2-5, with D possibly called TRBD1 or TRBD2 (6 bases each). CDR1 is SNHLY, CDR2 FYNNEI, per germline. The CDR3 loop spans 12 amino acids. The V gene lost 7 bases and the J gene lost 4 bases, with 10 bases spanning the gap. CDR3 coding DNA: TGTGCCAGCAAGGGGGGAGGAGAGACCCAGTACTTC. Its translation: CASKGGGETQYF.

This clone showed up just once. This CDR3 reads CASSSMQGALYEQYF. Here the CDR3 DNA reads TGTGCCAGCAGTTCTATGCAGGGGGCTCTATACGAGCAGTACTTC. The chain combines TRBV27 with TRBJ2-7; 8 bases map to TRBD1. Trimming took 4 bases from V and 4 from J; bases not matched to a gene: 9. Germline V gene lookup returns CDR1 MNHEY and CDR2 SMNVEV (reference sequence). The CDR3 has 15 amino acids.

This clone was recorded once. This chain joins TRBV7-9 and TRBJ2-5; D perhaps matches TRBD2 (5 bases). CDR1 and CDR2 (germline): SEHNR, FQNEAQ (reference sequence). Trimming left V 5 bases short and J 10 bases short, with 14 bases between. CDR3 length: 12 residues. CDR3 in amino acids: CASSLNRGDQYF. The CDR3 coding sequence is TGTGCCAGCAGCCTCAACCGGGGAGACCAGTACTTC.

The rearrangement joins TRBV10-3 to TRBJ2-1; possible D gene TRBD1, 6 bases. There are 15 residues in the CDR3. CDR1 and CDR2 (germline): ENHRY, SYGVKD. The V end was cut by 0 bases, the J end by 3 bases, with 9 bases between. The CDR3 reads CAISESGQNYNEQFF. CDR3 DNA: TGTGCCATCAGTGAGTCAGGACAGAACTACAATGAGCAGTTCTTC.

The rearrangement uses TRBV28 and TRBJ2-7; 9 bases line up with TRBD1. CDR1 and CDR2 from the germline V gene are MDHEN and SYDVKM. The CDR3 length is 12 residues. V shed 5 bases, J shed 11 bases, and the junction held 7 bases outside the gene matches. This chain's CDR3 is CASSERRDREYF. DNA for the CDR3: TGTGCCAGCAGTGAACGCCGGGACAGGGAGTACTTC.

The gene calls are TRBV15 and TRBJ2-7; the D is unclear. Trimming pared 6 bases from V and 0 bases from J, leaving 9 bases between. The germline CDR1 and CDR2 sequences are LNHNV and YYDKDF (reference sequence). This CDR3 is built from 13 residues. For the CDR3, the DNA is TGTGCCACCAGGGCGTCTAGCTCCTACGAGCAGTACTTC. Encoded protein: CATRASSSYEQYF.

The V gene is TRBV10-2, the J gene TRBJ2-3; D possibly uses TRBD1 or TRBD2 (6 bases each). The V end was cut by 8 bases, the J end by 0 bases, with 12 bases between. This CDR3 is built from 14 residues. Germline-derived CDR1 and CDR2 are WSHSY and SAAADI. CDR3 nucleotides: TGCGCCAGCGGGGGGCGCGCTAGCACAGATACGCAGTATTTT. It codes for CASGGRASTDTQYF.

This clone was detected only a few times. The V call is TRBV2, the J call TRBJ2-3; D remains unclear. The length of the CDR3 is 14 residues. Germline V lookup: CDR1 SNHLY, CDR2 FYNNEI. Trimming cost V 9 bases and J 0 bases, with 13 bases left between them. This CDR3 reads CASLGPLSTDTQYF. The CDR3 DNA follows: TGTGCCAGTCTAGGGCCGCTTAGCACAGATACGCAGTATTTT. Filled out from reference TRBV2 and TRBJ2-3, the complete variable domain reads EPEVTQTPSHQVTQMGQEVILRCVPISNHLYFYWYRQILGQKVEFLVSFYNNEISEKSEIFDDQFSVERPDGSNFTLKIRSTKLEDSAMYFCASLGPLSTDTQYFGPGTRLTVL.

A few counts support this clone. The genes are TRBV19 and TRBJ1-2; 9 bases match TRBD1. V was clipped by 5 bases and J by 10 bases; unmatched bases: 11. This CDR3 is built from 14 residues. The V gene's germline CDR1 is LNHDA and CDR2 SQIVND (reference sequence). In DNA form, the CDR3 reads TGTGCCAGTAGTGTACAGGGGGCGCGGGACGTCTACACCTTC. Protein product: CASSVQGARDVYTF. Using reference TRBV19 and TRBJ1-2 for the parts outside the CDR3, the full variable domain is DGGITQSPKYLFRKEGQNVTLSCEQNLNHDAMYWYRQDPGQGLRLIYYSQIVNDFQKGDIAEGYSVSREKKESFPLTVTSAQKNPTAFYLCASSVQGARDVYTFGSGTRLTVV.

The chain joins TRBV2 to TRBJ2-7; D might be TRBD1 (5 bases). The germline V gene has CDR1 SNHLY and CDR2 FYNNEI. V was cut by 8 bases and J by 6 bases, with 17 bases left in between. The length of the CDR3 is 13 residues. The CDR3 loop reads CASAWGSTGEQYF. CDR3 coding DNA: TGTGCCAGCGCCTGGGGCTCGACCGGCGAGCAGTACTTC.

Concerning this clone: The sample has other DNA sequences that encode this CDR3 too. The chain recombines TRBV7-2 with TRBJ2-1; D is undetermined. V lost 3 bases to trimming and J lost 0 bases, with 6 bases between them. The CDR3 contains 14 residues. The V gene's germline CDR1 is SGHTA and CDR2 FQGNSA. CDR3 sequence reads: CASSFSSSYNEQFF. CDR3 DNA: TGTGCCAGCAGCTTCTCGAGCTCCTACAATGAGCAGTTCTTC. The entire variable domain, with the rest obtained from reference TRBV7-2 and TRBJ2-1, is as follows: GAGVSQSPSNKVTEKGKDVELRCDPISGHTALYWYRQSLGQGLEFLIYFQGNSAPDKSGLPSDRFSAERTGGSVSTLTIQRTQQEDSAVYLCASSFSSSYNEQFFGPGTRLTVL.

The V gene is TRBV2, the J gene TRBJ2-2; possible D gene TRBD2, 6 bases. The germline CDR1 and CDR2 sequences are SNHLY and FYNNEI. This CDR3 region has 15 residues. V lost 1 base and J 7 bases, leaving 13 bases between the germline ends. The DNA of the CDR3 is TGTGCCAGCAGTGAAGAGACTAGATTCGGCGGGGAGCTGTTTTTT. This encodes CASSEETRFGGELFF.

There are a few counts of this clone. This chain uses TRBV11-2 with TRBJ1-4; D gene ambiguous. Germline V gene data show CDR1 as SGHAT and CDR2 as FQNNGV. The CDR3 has 13 residues. V was trimmed by 9 bases and J by 7 bases, leaving 15 bases between them. The CDR3 here is CASERAWGEKLFF. CDR3 DNA: TGTGCCAGTGAGAGGGCCTGGGGTGAAAAACTGTTTTTT. The variable domain in full, completed from reference TRBV11-2 and TRBJ1-4, reads EAGVAQSPRYKIIEKRQSVAFWCNPISGHATLYWYQQILGQGPKLLIQFQNNGVVDDSQLPKDRFSAERLKGVDSTLKIQPAKLEDSAVYLCASERAWGEKLFFGSGTQLSVL.

The chain carries TRBV19 and TRBJ1-2, with TRBD1 as a possible D gene (5 bases). This CDR3 spans 13 amino acids. Trimming left V 6 bases short and J 4 bases short, with 12 bases between. Per the germline V gene, CDR1 is LNHDA and CDR2 is SQIVND (reference sequence). The CDR3 region is CASREDRLYGYTF. The CDR3 DNA sequence: TGTGCCAGTAGAGAAGACAGACTCTATGGCTACACCTTC.

This rearrangement joins TRBV18 to TRBJ2-7; weak D call: TRBD2 (5 bases). V lost 2 bases, J lost 3 bases, and 8 bases lay in between. This CDR3 comprises 13 residues. Germline assignment: CDR1 KGHSH and CDR2 LQKENI. Here the CDR3 reads CASSPSGDYEQYF. CDR3 DNA: TGTGCCAGCTCACCATCCGGGGACTACGAGCAGTACTTC.

This chain links TRBV4-1 with TRBJ2-1, with 10 nucleotides matching TRBD2. CDR1 and CDR2 from the germline V gene are MGHRA and YSYEKL. This CDR3 is 15 amino acids long. Unmatched junction bases numbered 8, after V lost 3 bases and J lost 9 bases. This CDR3 is CASSQGLAHLGEQFF. CDR3 nucleotide sequence: TGCGCCAGCAGCCAGGGACTAGCGCACCTGGGTGAGCAGTTCTTC.

This rearrangement joins TRBV2 to TRBJ2-7; 12 bases are shared with TRBD2. Germline trimming cut 6 bases from V and 7 bases from J; bases unmatched to any gene: 10. CDR1 SNHLY and CDR2 FYNNEI come from the germline V gene. The CDR3 contains 15 residues. CDR3 sequence reads: CASRVTSGSTGEQYF. The CDR3 region has the DNA TGTGCCAGCAGGGTGACTAGCGGGAGTACGGGTGAGCAGTACTTC.

The chain recombines TRBV7-6 with TRBJ2-1; no clear D. Between the trimmed V and J ends, which lost 5 bases and 7 bases, there was a span of 12 bases. The length of the CDR3 is 13 residues. The germline gives CDR1 SGHVS, CDR2 FNYEAQ. For the CDR3, the DNA is TGTGCCAGCAGCCTAAATAGGGAAAATGAGCAGTTCTTC. Protein: CASSLNRENEQFF.

The chain couples TRBV2 to TRBJ2-3; unclear D gene. The CDR3 is made up of 16 amino acids. Germline V gene lookup returns CDR1 SNHLY and CDR2 FYNNEI. Trimming stripped 4 bases from V and 0 bases from J, with 14 bases between. Written as DNA, the CDR3 is TGTGCCAGCAGTGGACTCTTTCTTGGTAGCACAGATACGCAGTATTTT. Translated: CASSGLFLGSTDTQYF.